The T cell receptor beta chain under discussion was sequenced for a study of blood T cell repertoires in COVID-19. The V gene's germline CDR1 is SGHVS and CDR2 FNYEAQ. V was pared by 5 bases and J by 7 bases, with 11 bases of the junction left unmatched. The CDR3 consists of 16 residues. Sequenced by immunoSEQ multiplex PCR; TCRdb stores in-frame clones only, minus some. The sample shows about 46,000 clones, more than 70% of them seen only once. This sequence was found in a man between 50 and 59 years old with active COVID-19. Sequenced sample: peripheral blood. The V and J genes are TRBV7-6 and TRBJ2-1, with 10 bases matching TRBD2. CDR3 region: CASSTQPSGSFNEQFF. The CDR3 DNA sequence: TGTGCCAGCAGCACCCAACCTAGCGGGAGTTTTAATGAGCAGTTCTTC. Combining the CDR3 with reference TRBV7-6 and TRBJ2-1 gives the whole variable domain GAGVSQSPRYKVTKRGQDVALRCDPISGHVSLYWYRQALGQGPEFLTYFNYEAQQDKSGLPNDRFSAERPEGSISTLTIQRTEQRDSAMYRCASSTQPSGSFNEQFFGPGTRLTVL.